Each of the 7 T cell receptor beta chains below was sequenced from the same sample in a study of T cell responses to AZD1222 COVID-19 vaccine. Method: immunoSEQ multiplex PCR; TCRdb's copy keeps in-frame clones and lacks some. In the table there are roughly 110,000 clones, around 92% of which are singletons. The input for sequencing was peripheral blood, taken 28 days after the second AZD1222 dose. These receptors were taken from an adult who received the AZD1222 COVID-19 vaccine.

The genes are TRBV6-6 and TRBJ2-7, with D perhaps matching TRBD1 (5 bases). Germline CDR1 and CDR2: MNHNY and SVGAGI (reference sequence). The ends were cut back, 0 bases at V and 4 bases at J, with 10 bases in the middle. The CDR3 consists of 14 residues. CDR3 nucleotides: TGTGCCAGCAGTTACTCGGCCAGGGAATACGAGCAGTACTTC. This gives the protein CASSYSAREYEQYF.

This sequence joins TRBV11-3 and TRBJ2-1, with D possibly called TRBD1 or TRBD2 (5 bases each). CDR1 is SGHNT and CDR2 is YENEEA in the germline V gene. Between the trimmed V and J ends, which lost 3 bases and 8 bases, there was a span of 11 bases. This CDR3 contains 13 residues. The CDR3, as DNA: TGTGCCAGCAGCTTCACTAGGGGTCATGAGCAGTTCTTC. Amino acid sequence: CASSFTRGHEQFF.

In its sample, this clone was seen once. The chain combines TRBV5-1 with TRBJ2-1; D is perhaps TRBD1 (6 bases). From germline, CDR1 is SGHRS and CDR2 YFSETQ. V was cut by 0 bases and J by 8 bases, with 9 bases left in between. The length of the CDR3 is 13 residues. CDR3 sequence reads: CASSLDRVDEQFF. The CDR3 DNA reads as TGCGCCAGCAGCTTGGACAGGGTTGATGAGCAGTTCTTC. The whole variable domain, filled in from reference TRBV5-1 and TRBJ2-1, reads KAGVTQTPRYLIKTRGQQVTLSCSPISGHRSVSWYQQTPGQGLQFLFEYFSETQRNKGNFPGRFSGRQFSNSRSEMNVSTLELGDSALYLCASSLDRVDEQFFGPGTRLTVL.

V gene TRBV30 combines with J gene TRBJ1-1; no reliable D call. Looked up from germline, CDR1 is GTSNPN and CDR2 is SVGIG (reference sequence). V lost 3 bases to trimming and J lost 11 bases, with 19 bases between them. The CDR3 consists of 13 residues. CDR3 in amino acids: CAWSDSIETAAFF. In DNA, the CDR3 is TGTGCCTGGAGCGACTCCATTGAGACCGCGGCTTTCTTT.

The chain joins TRBV7-9 to TRBJ2-1; D gene ambiguous. The CDR3 is 14 amino acids. Trimming removed 1 base from V and 3 bases from J, with 7 bases in between. Germline loops: CDR1 SEHNR, CDR2 FQNEAQ (reference sequence). CDR3 DNA sequence: TGTGCCAGCAGCTTAGTGGTAGACTACAATGAGCAGTTCTTC. Translating gives CASSLVVDYNEQFF.

The genes are TRBV7-9 and TRBJ2-5; 7 positions match TRBD1. This CDR3 contains 17 residues. With V trimmed by 1 base and J by 5 bases, 13 bases remained unmatched. Germline CDR1 and CDR2: SEHNR and FQNEAQ (reference sequence). The CDR3 bases are TGTGCCAGCAGCTTAGTGGGACAGACCCCTGAGGGGGAGACCCAGTACTTC. This sequence encodes CASSLVGQTPEGETQYF.

The chain is built from TRBV19 and TRBJ2-7, with D hard to call. CDR3 length: 13 amino acids. The germline V and J ends were trimmed by 5 bases and 5 bases, with 13 bases remaining between them. Germline V gene data show CDR1 as LNHDA and CDR2 as SQIVND (reference sequence). The CDR3 nucleotides read TGTGCCAGTAGTCAGACCCCTCCCCACGAGCAGTACTTC. This codes for CASSQTPPHEQYF.